The 21 T cell receptor beta chains listed next were all sequenced from one sample in a study of cytomegalovirus exposure and HLA in healthy donors. The PCR had 60 Vbeta and 13 Jbeta primers. Here immunoSEQ multiplex PCR was the method, and the copy in TCRdb shows in-frame clones only, minus some. The table shows some 160,000 clones, with approximately 84% occurring only once. Input material: PBMCs. These receptors all come from a middle-aged woman in good health and CMV-seropositive.

With respect to this clone: Other DNA sequences in this sample translate to the same CDR3. V is TRBV28 and J is TRBJ1-5; the match to TRBD1 covers 8 bases. This CDR3 is built from 14 residues. The V gene end was trimmed by 7 bases and the J gene end by 4 bases; junction bases not matched to a gene: 6. CDR1 is MDHEN, CDR2 SYDVKM, per germline. The DNA of the CDR3 is TGTGCCAGCAATCGCGACAGGGGTAATCAGCCCCAGCATTTT. This codes for CASNRDRGNQPQHF.

The chain uses TRBV10-3 and TRBJ1-5; D possibly corresponds to TRBD1 (5 bases). The germline V and J ends were trimmed by 0 bases and 9 bases, with 9 bases remaining between them. This CDR3 has 13 amino acids. Germline V gives CDR1 ENHRY, CDR2 SYGVKD. The CDR3 DNA follows: TGTGCCATCAGTGAGTCGGAGGGGTTGCCCCAGCATTTT. It is translated as CAISESEGLPQHF.

The chain combines TRBV6-5 with TRBJ2-5; 10 nucleotides align to TRBD2. The CDR3 length is 15 residues. J lost 5 bases, V lost 2 bases, and 5 bases had no gene match. CDR1 and CDR2 (germline): MNHEY, SVGAGI. In DNA form, the CDR3 reads TGTGCCAGCAGTTACGCAGCGGGGGGGCTGGAGACCCAGTACTTC. It is translated as CASSYAAGGLETQYF.

The genes are TRBV29-1 and TRBJ2-1; a possible D gene is TRBD2 (6 bases). Per the germline V gene, CDR1 is SQVTM and CDR2 is ANQGSEA. V was clipped by 7 bases and J by 7 bases, with 14 bases between them. CDR3 length: 12 residues. The CDR3 loop reads CSGVGGVNEQFF. The CDR3 region has the DNA TGCAGCGGGGTGGGGGGAGTAAATGAGCAGTTCTTC.

The V and J genes are TRBV15 and TRBJ2-5; 7 positions match TRBD2. This CDR3 region has 15 residues. Germline CDR1 and CDR2: LNHNV and YYDKDF (reference sequence). The V segment lost 3 bases and the J segment 4 bases; nucleotides outside the gene matches: 8. CDR3 protein: CATSRAAGNTETQYF. In DNA, the CDR3 is TGTGCCACCAGCAGGGCAGCGGGGAATACAGAGACCCAGTACTTC. Full variable domain (remainder filled in from reference TRBV15 and TRBJ2-5): DAMVIQNPRYQVTQFGKPVTLSCSQTLNHNVMYWYQQKSSQAPKLLFHYYDKDFNNEADTPDNFQSRRPNTSFCFLDIRSPGLGDTAMYLCATSRAAGNTETQYFGPGTRLLVL.

The rearrangement uses TRBV7-9 and TRBJ2-7; TRBD1 is a possible D gene (7 bases). CDR1 is SEHNR and CDR2 is FQNEAQ in the germline V gene (reference sequence). This CDR3 has 12 amino acids. V was trimmed by 2 bases and J by 12 bases, leaving 14 bases between them. The CDR3 bases are TGTGCCAGCAGCTTATCCAGGGGGGAGAGGTACTTC. Encoded protein: CASSLSRGERYF.

J is TRBJ1-6 and V is TRBV6-5; D possibly corresponds to TRBD1 (6 bases). Per germline, CDR1 MNHEY and CDR2 SVGAGI. The CDR3 is 14 residues long. V was clipped by 5 bases and J by 9 bases, with 14 bases between them. In DNA form, the CDR3 reads TGTGCCAGCAGTCGACATCCACAGGGTTCACCCCTCCACTTT. It yields the protein CASSRHPQGSPLHF.

V is TRBV6-6 and J is TRBJ1-3, with a tentative D call TRBD1 (5 bases). The CDR3 length is 14 residues. Deletions cut 6 bases from V and 2 bases from J, with 11 bases between. Germline-derived CDR1 and CDR2 are MNHNY and SVGAGI (reference sequence). The DNA of the CDR3 is TGTGCCAGCAGCCATGGGACTGCTGGAAACACCATATATTTT. Translated: CASSHGTAGNTIYF.

The V gene is TRBV7-6, the J gene TRBJ2-5, with D possibly being TRBD2 (6 bases). The V end lost 6 bases, the J end lost 5 bases, and 10 bases lay between the germline ends. CDR3 length: 12 residues. Per the germline V gene, CDR1 is SGHVS and CDR2 is FNYEAQ. The CDR3 region is CASRGGDETQYF. In nucleotides, the CDR3 is TGTGCCAGCAGGGGAGGCGATGAGACCCAGTACTTC.

CDR3 region: CASSNPQGINTEAFF. In DNA form, the CDR3 reads TGCGCCAGCAGCAACCCACAGGGGATAAACACTGAAGCTTTCTTT. The chain joins TRBV5-1 to TRBJ1-1; 7 bases align to TRBD1. The J segment lost 2 bases and the V segment lost 4 bases, leaving 8 bases of the junction unmatched. This CDR3 contains 15 residues. Germline CDR1 and CDR2: SGHRS and YFSETQ.

The chain couples TRBV6-6 to TRBJ2-1; D is unresolved. V was trimmed by 4 bases and J by 0 bases, leaving 4 bases between them. Germline loops: CDR1 MNHNY, CDR2 SVGAGI (reference sequence). The CDR3 is 13 amino acids. The CDR3 reads CASSSGSYNEQFF. The CDR3 DNA is TGTGCCAGCAGTTCGGGCTCCTACAATGAGCAGTTCTTC.

The V call is TRBV7-8, the J call TRBJ1-5; D unresolved. The V end lost 3 bases, the J end lost 0 bases, and 6 bases lay between the germline ends. Germline V gene sequence: CDR1 SGHVS, CDR2 FQNEAQ. The CDR3 sequence is 14 residues long. CDR3 nucleotide sequence: TGTGCCAGCAGCTTTCGGAGTAGCAATCAGCCCCAGCATTTT. Translation gives CASSFRSSNQPQHF.

This chain uses TRBV9 with TRBJ2-7, with TRBD2 matching 9 bases. The V gene end was trimmed by 2 bases and the J gene end by 7 bases; junction bases not matched to a gene: 7. Germline CDR1 and CDR2: SGDLS and YYNGEE. The CDR3 runs 14 residues. The CDR3 is CASSVDGLAREQYF. The DNA for the CDR3 is TGTGCCAGCAGCGTTGATGGACTAGCGCGGGAGCAGTACTTC.

This clone was recorded at least ten times. V is TRBV5-6 and J is TRBJ2-2; D is perhaps TRBD1 (5 bases). The CDR3 consists of 15 residues. The ends were cut back, 2 bases at V and 4 bases at J, with 12 bases in the middle. CDR1 is SGHDT and CDR2 is YYEEEE in the germline V gene. The CDR3 sequence is CASSFRQSSTGELFF. The CDR3 coding sequence is TGTGCCAGCAGCTTTAGACAGTCCAGCACCGGGGAGCTGTTTTTT.

This clone was recorded a few times. The genes are TRBV11-2 and TRBJ2-3, with a tentative D call TRBD2 (7 bases). Between the trimmed V and J ends, which lost 2 bases and 7 bases, there was a span of 16 bases. In germline, CDR1 is SGHAT, CDR2 FQNNGV. The CDR3 is made up of 15 amino acids. The CDR3 protein is CASSLYEGGGYTQYF. For the CDR3, the DNA is TGTGCCAGCAGCTTATATGAGGGGGGGGGATATACGCAGTATTTT. Based on the CDR3 plus reference TRBV11-2 and TRBJ2-3, the full variable domain is EAGVAQSPRYKIIEKRQSVAFWCNPISGHATLYWYQQILGQGPKLLIQFQNNGVVDDSQLPKDRFSAERLKGVDSTLKIQPAKLEDSAVYLCASSLYEGGGYTQYFGPGTRLTVL.

Regarding this clone: One end of the junction fails to match germline, which may point to a read error. The chain is built from TRBV7-9 and TRBJ2-1, with 7 bases identical to TRBD2. Germline lookup yields CDR1 SEHNR and CDR2 FQNEAQ (reference sequence). The CDR3 is 16 residues long. For the CDR3, the DNA is TGTTCCAGCCTACTGCCCGGGGGGTCAGTGGTCAATGAGCAGTTCTTC. Its protein product is CSSLLPGGSVVNEQFF.

This clone was detected only a few times. The rearrangement uses TRBV18 and TRBJ2-7; TRBD2 aligns across 9 bases. Germline loops: CDR1 KGHSH, CDR2 LQKENI. Unmatched junction bases numbered 2, after V lost 2 bases and J lost 3 bases. This CDR3 has 14 residues. CDR3: CASSPGTSIYEQYF. The CDR3, as DNA: TGTGCCAGCTCACCAGGGACTAGCATCTACGAGCAGTACTTC. Looking up the rest from reference TRBV18 and TRBJ2-7 gives the full variable domain: NAGVMQNPRHLVRRRGQEARLRCSPMKGHSHVYWYRQLPEEGLKFMVYLQKENIIDESGMPKERFSAEFPKEGPSILRIQQVVRGDSAAYFCASSPGTSIYEQYFGPGTRLTVT.

The chain joins TRBV10-2 to TRBJ2-7, with TRBD2 matching 7 bases. V was clipped by 3 bases and J by 5 bases; unmatched bases: 4. Germline CDR1 is WSHSY and CDR2 is SAAADI. CDR3 length: 13 residues. CDR3: CASSEERGDEQYF. As DNA, the CDR3 is TGCGCCAGCAGTGAAGAGCGGGGTGACGAGCAGTACTTC.

This chain joins TRBV10-3 and TRBJ2-3; TRBD1 might be the D (5 bases). CDR1 is ENHRY and CDR2 is SYGVKD in the germline V gene. The CDR3 extends over 14 amino acids. V was clipped by 0 bases and J by 4 bases, with 8 bases between them. The CDR3: CAISESPRADTQYF. The CDR3 DNA follows: TGTGCCATCAGTGAGTCGCCCAGGGCAGATACGCAGTATTTT.

V and J are TRBV11-3 and TRBJ2-1; no clear D. Germline lookup yields CDR1 SGHNT and CDR2 YENEEA. V was cut by 5 bases and J by 4 bases, with 18 bases left in between. The CDR3 sequence is 16 residues long. Written as DNA, the CDR3 is TGTGCCAGCAGCCCTCGACTTGGCCTGGAGTACAATGAGCAGTTCTTC. Translation: CASSPRLGLEYNEQFF.

V and J are TRBV7-2 and TRBJ1-5; unclear D gene. Between the trimmed V and J ends, which lost 5 bases and 4 bases, there was a span of 9 bases. The CDR3 loop spans 13 amino acids. The germline CDR1 and CDR2 sequences are SGHTA and FQGNSA. This CDR3 is CASSIQVNQPQHF. For the CDR3, the DNA is TGTGCCAGCAGCATCCAGGTAAATCAGCCCCAGCATTTT.